One T cell receptor beta chain is described in this entry. Its specificity is not known. CDR3 length: 15 residues. Germline loops: CDR1 SGHRS, CDR2 YFSETQ. Germline trimming cut 0 bases from V and 2 bases from J; bases unmatched to any gene: 1. The authors ran a second PCR of about 7 to 12 cycles using a sample-barcoded 5' primer and a J-beta primer mix. MiXCR, applied by TCRdb to the 5' RACE reads, yields one record per CDR3 protein. Of 750,000 to 850,000 distinct CDR3 sequences in the sample, about 25% were seen once. The data were obtained in a study of blood T cells in healthy people across ages. General study points: Diversity was higher, and naive CD4+ cells more numerous, in long-lived donors than in aged donors. Unsorted PBMC material precluded a definitive naive versus antigen-experienced comparison. TCR beta diversity per million T cells fell roughly linearly with age.

This sample also appeared in a second study, on T cells of mothers and their children. That source notes: Related pairs of mothers and children showed slightly higher, non-significant overlap versus unrelated pairs.

The chain combines TRBV5-1 with TRBJ1-3; TRBD1 matches at 8 bases. The sequenced material came from blood. This clonotype was sampled from a boy between 10 and 17 years old in good health. CDR3 DNA sequence: TGCGCCAGCAGCTTGGACAGGGGGACTGGAAACACCATATATTTT. Amino acids: CASSLDRGTGNTIYF.